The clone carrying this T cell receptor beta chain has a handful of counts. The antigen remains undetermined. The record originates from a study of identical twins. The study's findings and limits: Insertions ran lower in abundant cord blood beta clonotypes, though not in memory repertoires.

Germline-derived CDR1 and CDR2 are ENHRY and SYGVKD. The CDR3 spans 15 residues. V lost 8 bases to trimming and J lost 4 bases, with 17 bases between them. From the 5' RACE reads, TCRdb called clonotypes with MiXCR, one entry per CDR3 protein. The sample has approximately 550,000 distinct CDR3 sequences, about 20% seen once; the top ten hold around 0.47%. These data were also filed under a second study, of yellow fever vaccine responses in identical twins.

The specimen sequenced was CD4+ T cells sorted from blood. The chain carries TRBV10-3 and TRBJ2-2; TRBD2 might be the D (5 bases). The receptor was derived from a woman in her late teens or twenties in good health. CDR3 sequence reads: CAIPRNSAGTGELFF. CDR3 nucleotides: TGTGCCATCCCACGTAATAGCGCGGGCACCGGGGAGCTGTTTTTT.